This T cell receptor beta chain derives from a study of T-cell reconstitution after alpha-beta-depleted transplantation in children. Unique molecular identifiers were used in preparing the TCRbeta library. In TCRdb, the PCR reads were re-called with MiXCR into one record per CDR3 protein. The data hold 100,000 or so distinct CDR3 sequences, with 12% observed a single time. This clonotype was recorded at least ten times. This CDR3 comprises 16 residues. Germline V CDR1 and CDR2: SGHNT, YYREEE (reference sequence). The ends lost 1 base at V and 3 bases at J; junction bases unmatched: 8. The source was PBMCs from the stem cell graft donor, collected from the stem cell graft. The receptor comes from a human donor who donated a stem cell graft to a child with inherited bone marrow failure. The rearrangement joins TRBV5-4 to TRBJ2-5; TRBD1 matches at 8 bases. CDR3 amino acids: CASSLTPDRVKETQYF. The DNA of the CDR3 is TGTGCCAGCAGCTTGACTCCGGACAGGGTAAAAGAGACCCAGTACTTC.